This TCR beta chain was recovered during a study of tumor-infiltrating lymphocytes in localized non-small cell lung cancer. Study details: From each patient, both tumor and uninvolved lung, non-adjacent to tumor, were sampled. Study results and limitations: Tumor T-cell fraction from TCR sequencing was not associated with recurrence-free survival (p = 0.61). Higher tumor T cell infiltration than in uninvolved lung was supported by TCRbeta sequencing. IM1 and IM2 tumors showed no difference in T-cell fraction.

Notes on this clone: Its antigen is still unknown. Other DNA variants within this sample encode the same CDR3.

Generated by immunoSEQ multiplex PCR, the TCRdb table keeps only in-frame clones and is missing some. The profile shows roughly 12,000 clones, roughly 64% of them singletons. Germline CDR1 is SGHNT and CDR2 is YYREEE (reference sequence). This CDR3 is built from 14 residues. Deletions cut 1 base from V and 1 base from J, with 7 bases between. The sequencing input was lung tumor tissue. This sequence was found in a human donor with non-small cell lung cancer. This chain connects TRBV5-4 to TRBJ2-3; no clear D gene. Here the CDR3 DNA reads TGTGCCAGCAGCTTGTATTTGGGCACAGATACGCAGTATTTT. Its protein product is CASSLYLGTDTQYF.